This T cell receptor (beta chain) derives from a study of OX40 agonist ivuxolimab in advanced cancers. Trimming took off 10 bases at V and 5 bases at J, with 10 bases between the two ends. Per germline, CDR1 ENHRY and CDR2 SYGVKD. The CDR3 consists of 11 residues. The method was immunoSEQ multiplex PCR; TCRdb's version includes in-frame clones alone and lacks a portion of them. Of over 55,000 clones listed, about 89% are singletons. This rearrangement joins TRBV10-3 to TRBJ2-3, with no clear D. This receptor was taken from an adult with an advanced solid tumor such as melanoma, head and neck, liver or kidney cancer. Sample: CD4+ or CD8+ T cells sorted from blood, taken in a trial of the OX40 agonist ivuxolimab. The CDR3 coding sequence is TGTGCCACCACGGCCCTAGATACGCAGTATTTT. Protein sequence: CATTALDTQYF.